This TCR beta chain was observed in a study of blood T cell repertoires in COVID-19. Turning to the study itself: Some COVID-19 samples were acute and others convalescent; all came from the United States, Italy and Spain. The analysed material was cDNA or gDNA that came from T cells, B-cell-depleted T cells, or PBMCs.

Participants came from around 25 US areas, aged about 18 to 100 years. The CDR3 runs 13 residues. V trimming: 4 bases; J trimming: 5 bases; junction bases outside the gene matches: 5. CDR1 is SGHDT and CDR2 is YYEEEE in the germline V gene. Assay used: immunoSEQ multiplex PCR; TCRdb lists only in-frame clones, some missing. The sample consists of roughly 150,000 clones, over 70% of them appearing once. Sequenced sample: PBMCs or T cells enriched from blood (not recorded which). This clonotype was sampled from a man aged 50-60 years in a cohort exposed to, infected with or recovered from COVID-19 (not recorded which). The chain carries TRBV5-6 and TRBJ2-7; TRBD1 matches at 8 bases. The CDR3 region has the DNA TGTGCCAGCAGCGTGGACAGGGCCCACGAGCAGTACTTC. It codes for CASSVDRAHEQYF.